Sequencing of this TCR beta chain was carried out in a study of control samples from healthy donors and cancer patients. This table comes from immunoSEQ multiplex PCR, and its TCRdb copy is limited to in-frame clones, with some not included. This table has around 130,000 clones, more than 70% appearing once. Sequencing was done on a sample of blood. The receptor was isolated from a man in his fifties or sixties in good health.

CDR3: CASRDRVGYTF. In DNA form, the CDR3 reads TGTGCCAGCAGGGACAGGGTCGGCTACACCTTC. The V call is TRBV6-5, the J call TRBJ1-2; 8 bases align to TRBD1. Germline V CDR1 and CDR2: MNHEY, SVGAGI. The CDR3 extends over 11 amino acids. V shed 6 bases and J 8 bases; nucleotides not matched to a gene: 2.